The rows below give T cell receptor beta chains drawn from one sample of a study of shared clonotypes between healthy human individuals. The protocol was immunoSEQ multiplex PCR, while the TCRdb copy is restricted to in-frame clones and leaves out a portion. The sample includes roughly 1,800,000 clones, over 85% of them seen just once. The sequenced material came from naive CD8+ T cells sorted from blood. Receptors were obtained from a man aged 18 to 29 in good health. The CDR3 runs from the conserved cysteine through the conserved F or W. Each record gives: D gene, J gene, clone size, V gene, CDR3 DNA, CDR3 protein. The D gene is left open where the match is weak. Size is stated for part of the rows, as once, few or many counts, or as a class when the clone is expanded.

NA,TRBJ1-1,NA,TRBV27,TGTGCCAGCAACCAAGTCGGGGGGGTCACTGAAGCTTTCTTT,CASNQVGGVTEAFF
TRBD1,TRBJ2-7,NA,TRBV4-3,TGCGCCAGCAGCCAAGATTCACAGGGGATCCCCTACGAGCAGTACTTC,CASSQDSQGIPYEQYF
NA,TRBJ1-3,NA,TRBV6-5,TGTGCCAGCAGTTCGGACCGAACCTCTGGAAACACCATATATTTT,CASSSDRTSGNTIYF
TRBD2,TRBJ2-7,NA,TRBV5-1,TGCGCCAGCAGCGCCGGACTAGCCCGTAATCCCTACTACTACGAGCAGTACTTC,CASSAGLARNPYYYEQYF
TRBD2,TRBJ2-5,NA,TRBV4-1,TGCGCCAGCAGCCAAGCCGTGGCGGGAGGGCCTCAAGAGACCCAGTACTTC,CASSQAVAGGPQETQYF
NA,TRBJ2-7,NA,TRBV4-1,TGCGCCAGCAGCCAGCTCGACTTGTCCTACGAGCAGTACTTC,CASSQLDLSYEQYF
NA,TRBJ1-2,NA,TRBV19,TGTGCCAGCGGATCAGCGAACGGCTACACCTTC,CASGSANGYTF
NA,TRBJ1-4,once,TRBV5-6,TGTGCCAGCAGCGACGGGACGGCTGAAAAACTGTTTTTT,CASSDGTAEKLFF
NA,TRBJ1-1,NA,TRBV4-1,TGCGCCAGCAGCCTGGGACTATCGGGAACTGAAGCTTTCTTT,CASSLGLSGTEAFF
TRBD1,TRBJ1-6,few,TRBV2,TGTGCCAGCGGTCAACCCCGGGACAGTATAAATTCACCCCTCCACTTT,CASGQPRDSINSPLHF
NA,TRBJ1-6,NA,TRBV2,TGTGCCAGCAGTGAAACGGCGAATTCACCCCTCCACTTT,CASSETANSPLHF
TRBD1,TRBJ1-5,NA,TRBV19,TGTGCCAGTTCCGTGCCCCGGGACAGGGGCAATCAGCCCCAGCATTTT,CASSVPRDRGNQPQHF
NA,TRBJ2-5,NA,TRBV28,TGTGCCAGCAGCTCCAACAGGGAAAAGTACCAAGAGACCCAGTACTTC,CASSSNREKYQETQYF